Sequencing of this TCR beta chain was carried out in a study of cytomegalovirus exposure and HLA in healthy donors. Whole-study results and caveats: Trimming of TCR beta V- and J-genes showed a link, identified in a later analysis, to a missense DCLRE1C variant. As confirmed in vitro, a few CMV-associated chains were specific for CMV antigens. Reports showed the classifier diagnosing cytomegalovirus status with high specificity and sensitivity.

With 60 Vbeta and 13 Jbeta primers, the PCR was carried out. Method: immunoSEQ multiplex PCR; TCRdb's copy keeps in-frame clones and lacks some. The data contain about 95,000 clones, about three quarters of them singletons. Points on this clone: Its antigen remains unidentified.

V was pared by 2 bases and J by 3 bases, with 3 bases of the junction left unmatched. The CDR3 totals 15 residues. Germline V CDR1 and CDR2: MNHEY, SVGAGI. V gene TRBV6-5 combines with J gene TRBJ1-5; 8 bases fit TRBD1. The sequenced sample consisted of PBMCs. This receptor was obtained from a woman aged 50 to 65 in good health and CMV-seropositive. CDR3 loop: CASSYRTGSNQPQHF. CDR3 nucleotide sequence: TGTGCCAGCAGTTACAGGACAGGGTCCAATCAGCCCCAGCATTTT.